This entry lists 17 T cell receptor beta chains sequenced from one sample in a study of human T cells and chemical hapten exposure. Time point defined: pre-sensitization, week 0. Treatment meaning: therapeutic diphenylcyclopropenone sensitization with weekly scalp DPC. TCRdb fed the RACE reads into MiXCR, producing one record per CDR3 protein. Of over 300,000 distinct CDR3 sequences listed, 5% to 6.5% were seen once; the top ten hold 2% to 3%. Sequencing used whole blood, obtained in connection with sensitization to the hapten diphenylcyclopropenone (DPC). The origin of the receptors is a woman between 45 and 60 years old with alopecia areata. Some clones in this sample may be carry-over from other donors' samples.

The chain is built from TRBV6-5 and TRBJ2-5; TRBD2 aligns across 8 bases. With 6 bases clipped from V and 1 base from J, the junction kept 13 bases outside the gene matches. Germline V gene sequence: CDR1 MNHEY, CDR2 SVGAGI. The CDR3 contains 17 residues. The CDR3 loop is CASSPLRNSGIQETQYF. CDR3 in DNA: TGTGCCAGCAGCCCACTGAGAAATAGCGGGATCCAAGAGACCCAGTACTTC.

This clonotype was observed a few times. This sequence joins TRBV28 and TRBJ1-2, with 8 bases aligning to TRBD1. The CDR3 length is 15 residues. Germline V lookup: CDR1 MDHEN, CDR2 SYDVKM. With V trimmed by 4 bases and J by 3 bases, 7 bases remained unmatched. CDR3 DNA: TGTGCCAGCAGTTCGATCCCGACAGGGGACTATGGCTACACCTTC. Protein product: CASSSIPTGDYGYTF.

This clonotype was observed a few times. The chain employs TRBV20-1 and TRBJ1-6; TRBD1 might be the D (6 bases). This CDR3 is built from 16 residues. Trimming removed 0 bases from V and 0 bases from J, with 9 bases in between. Germline CDR1 and CDR2: DFQATT and SNEGSKA (reference sequence). CDR3 loop: CSARDGGASYNSPLHF. The CDR3 coding sequence is TGCAGTGCTAGAGATGGGGGGGCCTCCTATAATTCACCCCTCCACTTT.

This clonotype was recorded many times. The V call is TRBV5-1, the J call TRBJ1-1; D not resolved. V lost 4 bases and J 1 base, leaving 11 bases between the germline ends. There are 14 residues in the CDR3. Germline V CDR1 and CDR2: SGHRS, YFSETQ. CDR3 bases: TGCGCCAGCAGCCCCTACGACCAGAACACTGAAGCTTTCTTT. This sequence encodes CASSPYDQNTEAFF.

This clonotype was seen repeatedly, ten times or more. This sequence joins TRBV29-1 and TRBJ1-1, with D tentatively TRBD1 (5 bases). The germline gives CDR1 SQVTM, CDR2 ANQGSEA. CDR3 size: 12 residues. V was cut by 6 bases and J by 12 bases, with 20 bases left in between. In nucleotides, the CDR3 is TGCAGCGTCTCCAAGGGACCTTCGCAGACTTTCTTT. It codes for CSVSKGPSQTFF.

The genes are TRBV7-6 and TRBJ1-1, with D perhaps TRBD1 (5 bases). The V end lost 3 bases, the J end lost 1 base, and 12 bases lay between the germline ends. This CDR3 is built from 15 residues. From germline, CDR1 is SGHVS and CDR2 FNYEAQ. The CDR3 region is CASSFRAHGNTEAFF. In nucleotides, the CDR3 is TGTGCCAGCAGCTTCAGGGCTCATGGGAACACTGAAGCTTTCTTT.

This clonotype was observed many times. The rearrangement links TRBV7-2 to TRBJ1-5; unclear D gene. Germline values: CDR1 SGHTA, CDR2 FQGNSA. The ends were cut back, 5 bases at V and 4 bases at J, with 9 bases in the middle. This CDR3 has 13 residues. The CDR3 DNA follows: TGTGCCAGCAGCCCCGGAAAGAATCAGCCCCAGCATTTT. Its translation: CASSPGKNQPQHF.

This clonotype was detected a few times. This rearrangement joins TRBV7-9 to TRBJ2-3; 8 bases are a match to TRBD2. The CDR3 length is 15 residues. Trimming cost V 2 bases and J 4 bases; bases outside gene matches: 5. Germline CDR1 is SEHNR and CDR2 is FQNEAQ (reference sequence). This chain's CDR3 is CASSLRGGSADTQYF. The CDR3 DNA reads as TGTGCCAGCAGCTTACGCGGGGGGTCCGCAGATACGCAGTATTTT.

The gene calls are TRBV5-1 and TRBJ1-3, with D maybe TRBD1 (6 bases). Germline CDR1 is SGHRS and CDR2 is YFSETQ. This CDR3 contains 15 residues. V was pared by 1 base and J by 0 bases, with 8 bases between. The CDR3 loop reads CASSLQGGSGNTIYF. CDR3 nucleotide sequence: TGCGCCAGCAGCTTGCAAGGGGGCTCTGGAAACACCATATATTTT.

The chain has TRBV6-1 and TRBJ1-5; a possible D gene is TRBD1 (6 bases). Per the germline V gene, CDR1 is MNHNS and CDR2 is SASEGT. V lost 2 bases to trimming and J lost 3 bases, with 11 bases between them. This CDR3 is built from 15 residues. The CDR3 protein is CASSERGTLNQPQHF. The DNA of the CDR3 is TGTGCCAGCAGTGAAAGGGGGACCCTCAATCAGCCCCAGCATTTT.

This rearrangement joins TRBV10-3 to TRBJ2-1, with a tentative D call TRBD1 (7 bases). The CDR3 contains 15 residues. V gave up 6 bases and J gave up 6 bases, with 18 bases separating them. Germline V gives CDR1 ENHRY, CDR2 SYGVKD. CDR3 protein: CAIRKAGQHPNEQFF. CDR3 nucleotide sequence: TGTGCCATCAGAAAGGCGGGACAGCACCCCAATGAGCAGTTCTTC.

This clonotype was observed many times. The V and J genes are TRBV24-1 and TRBJ2-1; D not certain. The germline V gene encodes CDR1 KGHDR and CDR2 SFDVKD. The CDR3 covers 14 residues. The V end was cut by 6 bases, the J end by 1 base, with 9 bases between. CDR3 protein: CATSLGWSYNEQFF. CDR3 bases: TGTGCCACCAGTCTGGGGTGGTCCTACAATGAGCAGTTCTTC.

This clonotype has only a few counts. The chain recombines TRBV6-6 with TRBJ2-2, with 9 bases identical to TRBD2. Germline lookup yields CDR1 MNHNY and CDR2 SVGAGI (reference sequence). The CDR3 runs 15 residues. After removal of 6 bases from V and 7 bases from J, the junction contained 9 bases not matched to a gene. CDR3 nucleotide sequence: TGTGCCAGCAGCCCCTTAGCGGGGGTCAGCGGGGAGCTGTTTTTT. It is translated as CASSPLAGVSGELFF.

The chain recombines TRBV27 with TRBJ1-5; D possibly corresponds to TRBD1 (6 bases). CDR3 length: 13 amino acids. Per the germline V gene, CDR1 is MNHEY and CDR2 is SMNVEV (reference sequence). V was pared by 3 bases and J by 7 bases, with 10 bases between. The CDR3 loop reads CASSFFGGQPQHF. CDR3 DNA: TGTGCCAGCAGTTTCTTTGGGGGCCAGCCCCAGCATTTT.

This clonotype occurred a few times. V gene TRBV27 combines with J gene TRBJ2-1; D is unresolved. Germline CDR1 and CDR2: MNHEY and SMNVEV (reference sequence). V gave up 4 bases and J gave up 4 bases, with 8 bases separating them. This CDR3 region has 13 residues. The CDR3 reads CASSWSRYNEQFF. The CDR3 DNA reads as TGTGCCAGCAGTTGGAGTCGATACAATGAGCAGTTCTTC.

This sequence joins TRBV14 and TRBJ2-6; D gene uncertain. Germline values: CDR1 SGHDN, CDR2 FVKESK. V dropped 0 bases and J dropped 0 bases, with 9 bases sitting between them. The CDR3 is 17 amino acids. The CDR3 loop reads CASSQEWSFSGANVLTF. The CDR3 region has the DNA TGTGCCAGCAGCCAAGAATGGTCGTTCTCTGGGGCCAACGTCCTGACTTTC.

This clonotype occurred many times. The chain has TRBV6-5 and TRBJ1-1; 7 nucleotides match TRBD1. Unmatched junction bases numbered 15, after V lost 0 bases and J lost 2 bases. Germline V gives CDR1 MNHEY, CDR2 SVGAGI. The CDR3 covers 19 residues. CDR3 loop: CASSYSMMVSTGSNTEAFF. The CDR3, as DNA: TGTGCCAGCAGTTACTCGATGATGGTTTCGACAGGGTCAAACACTGAAGCTTTCTTT.